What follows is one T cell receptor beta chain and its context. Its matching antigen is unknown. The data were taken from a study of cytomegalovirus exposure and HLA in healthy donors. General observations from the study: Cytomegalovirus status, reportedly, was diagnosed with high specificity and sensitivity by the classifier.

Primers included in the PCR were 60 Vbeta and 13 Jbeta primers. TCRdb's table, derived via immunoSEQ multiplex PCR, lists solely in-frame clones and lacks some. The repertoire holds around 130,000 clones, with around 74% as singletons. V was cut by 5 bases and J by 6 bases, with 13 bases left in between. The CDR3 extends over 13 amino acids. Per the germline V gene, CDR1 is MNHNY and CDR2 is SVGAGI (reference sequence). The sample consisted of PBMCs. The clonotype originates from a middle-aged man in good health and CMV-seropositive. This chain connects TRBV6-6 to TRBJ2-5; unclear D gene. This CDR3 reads CASSGQSLKTQYF. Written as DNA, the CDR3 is TGTGCCAGCAGTGGGCAAAGTTTAAAGACCCAGTACTTC.